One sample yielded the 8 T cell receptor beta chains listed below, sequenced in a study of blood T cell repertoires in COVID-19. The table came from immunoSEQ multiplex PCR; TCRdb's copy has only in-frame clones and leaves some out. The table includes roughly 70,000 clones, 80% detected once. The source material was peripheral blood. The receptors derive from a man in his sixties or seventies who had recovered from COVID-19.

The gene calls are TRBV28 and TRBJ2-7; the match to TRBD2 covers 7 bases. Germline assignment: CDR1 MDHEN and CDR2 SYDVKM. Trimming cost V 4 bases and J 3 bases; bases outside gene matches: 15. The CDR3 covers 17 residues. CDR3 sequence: CASSSIWGGDPGYEQYF. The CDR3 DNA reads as TGTGCCAGCAGTTCTATTTGGGGGGGGGACCCCGGCTACGAGCAGTACTTC.

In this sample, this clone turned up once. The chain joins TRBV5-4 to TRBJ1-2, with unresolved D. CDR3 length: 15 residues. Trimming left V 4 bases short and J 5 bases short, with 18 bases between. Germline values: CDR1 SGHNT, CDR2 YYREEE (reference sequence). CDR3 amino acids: CASSIKDGGLYGYTF. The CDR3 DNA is TGTGCCAGCAGCATCAAAGACGGAGGATTATATGGCTACACCTTC.

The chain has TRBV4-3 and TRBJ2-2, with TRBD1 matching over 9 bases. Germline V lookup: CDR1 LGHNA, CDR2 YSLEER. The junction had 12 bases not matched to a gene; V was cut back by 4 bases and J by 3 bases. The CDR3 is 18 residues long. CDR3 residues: CASSRSSPGQGYTGELFF. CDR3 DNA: TGCGCCAGCAGCCGTTCCTCGCCGGGACAGGGTTACACCGGGGAGCTGTTTTTT.

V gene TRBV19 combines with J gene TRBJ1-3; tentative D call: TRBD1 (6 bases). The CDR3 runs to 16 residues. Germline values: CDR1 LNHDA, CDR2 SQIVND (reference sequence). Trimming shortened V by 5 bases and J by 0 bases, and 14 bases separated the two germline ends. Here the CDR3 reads CASSPTGPDSGNTIYF. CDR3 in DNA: TGTGCCAGTAGTCCCACAGGGCCGGACTCTGGAAACACCATATATTTT.

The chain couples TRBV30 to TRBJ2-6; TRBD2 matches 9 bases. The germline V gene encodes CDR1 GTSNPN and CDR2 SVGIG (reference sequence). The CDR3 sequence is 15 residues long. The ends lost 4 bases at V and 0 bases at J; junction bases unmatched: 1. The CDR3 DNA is TGTGCCTGGACTAGCGGGGCCTCTGGGGCCAACGTCCTGACTTTC. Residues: CAWTSGASGANVLTF.

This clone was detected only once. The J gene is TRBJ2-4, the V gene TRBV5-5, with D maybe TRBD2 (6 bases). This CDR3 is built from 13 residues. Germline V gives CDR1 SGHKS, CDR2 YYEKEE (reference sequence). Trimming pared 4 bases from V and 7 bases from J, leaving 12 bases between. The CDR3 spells CASSRDGTNIQYF. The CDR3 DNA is TGTGCCAGCAGCCGGGACGGGACTAACATTCAGTACTTC.

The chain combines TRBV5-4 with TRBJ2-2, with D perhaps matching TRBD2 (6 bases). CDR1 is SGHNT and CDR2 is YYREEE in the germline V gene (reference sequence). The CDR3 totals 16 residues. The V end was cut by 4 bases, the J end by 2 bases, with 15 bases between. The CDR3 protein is CASSPKGLHNTGELFF. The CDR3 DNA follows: TGTGCCAGCAGCCCGAAGGGACTTCATAACACCGGGGAGCTGTTTTTT. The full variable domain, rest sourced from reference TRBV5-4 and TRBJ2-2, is ETGVTQSPTHLIKTRGQQVTLRCSSQSGHNTVSWYQQALGQGPQFIFQYYREEENGRGNFPPRFSGLQFPNYSSELNVNALELDDSALYLCASSPKGLHNTGELFFGEGSRLTVL.

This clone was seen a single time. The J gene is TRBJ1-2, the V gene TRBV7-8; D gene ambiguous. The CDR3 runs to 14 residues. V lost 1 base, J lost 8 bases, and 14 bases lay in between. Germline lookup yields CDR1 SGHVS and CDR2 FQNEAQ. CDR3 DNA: TGTGCCAGCAGCTTAGGTACACCCCGGGGAGGCTACACCTTC. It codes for CASSLGTPRGGYTF.